What follows are 25 T cell receptor beta chains derived from one specimen sequenced in a study of shared clonotypes between healthy human individuals. Profiling relied on immunoSEQ multiplex PCR, and the TCRdb table lists in-frame clones only, not all of them. The sample includes some 1,600,000 clones, 98% of them seen just once. Material: naive CD4+ T cells sorted from blood. Subset specified: CD45RA+ positively selected. These receptors came from a man younger than 45 in good health.

The chain combines TRBV5-1 with TRBJ1-5; D ambiguous. V was clipped by 4 bases and J by 4 bases, with 12 bases between them. Germline CDR1 SGHRS, CDR2 YFSETQ. The CDR3 consists of 14 residues. The CDR3 nucleotides are TGCGCCAGCAGCCCCAACCCGAATAATCAGCCCCAGCATTTT. Amino acids: CASSPNPNNQPQHF.

The CDR3 DNA reads as TGTGCCAGCAGTTTGAGCCTTGACACTGAGCAGTTCTTC. Translated, it gives CASSLSLDTEQFF. V and J are TRBV6-6 and TRBJ2-1; the D is unclear. The CDR3 has 13 amino acids. The V gene's germline CDR1 is MNHNY and CDR2 SVGAGI (reference sequence). Trimming removed 4 bases at V and 9 bases at J, with 13 bases between.

The chain couples TRBV4-1 to TRBJ1-5; 7 positions match TRBD1. The CDR3 runs to 18 residues. V lost 2 bases to trimming and J lost 0 bases; unmatched junction nucleotides: 10. Germline CDR1 reads MGHRA; CDR2 reads YSYEKL. The CDR3, as DNA: TGCGCCAGCAGCCAACCGACAGGGAGGGCTAATAGCAATCAGCCCCAGCATTTT. As protein: CASSQPTGRANSNQPQHF.

The chain combines TRBV15 with TRBJ2-2, with D unclear. From germline, CDR1 is LNHNV and CDR2 YYDKDF (reference sequence). There are 14 residues in the CDR3. V was clipped by 2 bases and J by 4 bases, with 8 bases between them. The CDR3 here is CATSRSKGTGELFF. The CDR3 DNA sequence: TGTGCCACCAGCAGATCCAAGGGCACCGGGGAGCTGTTTTTT.

This chain uses TRBV18 with TRBJ1-1; D is undetermined. The CDR3 extends over 15 amino acids. The germline V gene encodes CDR1 KGHSH and CDR2 LQKENI. Trimming took off 6 bases at V and 1 base at J, with 15 bases between the two ends. The DNA for the CDR3 is TGTGCCAGCTCTCCATCTGCCCTACCGAACACTGAAGCTTTCTTT. This sequence encodes CASSPSALPNTEAFF.

Written as DNA, the CDR3 is TGTGCCATCAGTAAAAAGGATGGAGAGACCCAGTACTTC. This sequence encodes CAISKKDGETQYF. The V and J genes are TRBV10-3 and TRBJ2-5; no definite D call. The CDR3 consists of 13 residues. Trimming removed 5 bases from V and 4 bases from J, with 11 bases in between. Germline values: CDR1 ENHRY, CDR2 SYGVKD.

This clone was picked up one time. The chain couples TRBV2 to TRBJ2-7; 7 bases fit TRBD1. The V and J ends lost 6 bases and 6 bases, in that order; junction bases with no gene match: 11. The CDR3 loop spans 14 amino acids. CDR1 and CDR2 (germline): SNHLY, FYNNEI. CDR3 DNA: TGTGCCAGCAGGGCCGGGACAGTACCAACCGAGCAGTACTTC. Translating gives CASRAGTVPTEQYF. The full variable domain, in which reference TRBV2 and TRBJ2-7 provide the parts outside the CDR3, is EPEVTQTPSHQVTQMGQEVILRCVPISNHLYFYWYRQILGQKVEFLVSFYNNEISEKSEIFDDQFSVERPDGSNFTLKIRSTKLEDSAMYFCASRAGTVPTEQYFGPGTRLTVT.

The chain carries TRBV13 and TRBJ2-2, with D unresolved. The CDR3 is made up of 15 amino acids. In germline, CDR1 is PRHDT, CDR2 FYEKMQ (reference sequence). Trimming removed 8 bases from V and 2 bases from J, with 15 bases in between. DNA of the CDR3: TGTGCCAGCGGATTTCACTCGGGTAACACCGGGGAGCTGTTTTTT. Residues: CASGFHSGNTGELFF.

This clone was detected only once. The genes are TRBV29-1 and TRBJ2-5; no clear D. Germline lookup yields CDR1 SQVTM and CDR2 ANQGSEA. The CDR3 runs 13 residues. V was shortened by 5 bases and J by 5 bases, with 15 bases between the two germline ends. CDR3 DNA sequence: TGCAGCGTTCCCACGGAAGGTCAGGAGACCCAGTACTTC. It codes for CSVPTEGQETQYF.

The chain links TRBV2 to TRBJ2-2, with 9 nucleotides matching TRBD1. The CDR3 totals 16 residues. Looked up from germline, CDR1 is SNHLY and CDR2 is FYNNEI. V dropped 5 bases and J dropped 7; count of bases not matched to a gene: 11. The CDR3 DNA is TGTGCCAGCAGTCAACCCGGGACAGGGCGGATCGGGGAGCTGTTTTTT. It encodes CASSQPGTGRIGELFF.

With respect to this clone: This CDR3 is also generated by other DNA sequences in the sample. The chain joins TRBV27 to TRBJ2-7, with D perhaps matching TRBD2 (6 bases). CDR1 is MNHEY, CDR2 SMNVEV, per germline (reference sequence). This CDR3 region has 12 residues. Deletions cut 3 bases from V and 7 bases from J, with 10 bases between. CDR3 nucleotides: TGTGCCAGCAGTTTTCGCGGGACGGAGCAGTACTTC. Its translation is CASSFRGTEQYF.

The chain combines TRBV19 with TRBJ1-4; no definite D call. V gave up 7 bases and J gave up 7 bases, with 13 bases separating them. Germline values: CDR1 LNHDA, CDR2 SQIVND (reference sequence). The CDR3 totals 13 residues. CDR3 amino acids: CASTLWPSEKLFF. The CDR3 DNA sequence: TGTGCCAGTACCCTATGGCCCAGTGAAAAACTGTTTTTT. The whole variable domain, remainder taken from reference TRBV19 and TRBJ1-4, is DGGITQSPKYLFRKEGQNVTLSCEQNLNHDAMYWYRQDPGQGLRLIYYSQIVNDFQKGDIAEGYSVSREKKESFPLTVTSAQKNPTAFYLCASTLWPSEKLFFGSGTQLSVL.

CDR3 nucleotides: TGTGCCAGCTCACCGGTGGCGACCGACTTACGCACAGATACGCAGTATTTT. Its translation: CASSPVATDLRTDTQYF. The chain couples TRBV18 to TRBJ2-3; D uncertain. The CDR3 spans 17 residues. V shed 3 bases and J shed 1 base, with 17 bases lying between them. Germline CDR1 is KGHSH and CDR2 is LQKENI.

The chain is built from TRBV7-2 and TRBJ2-5; D is undetermined. This CDR3 is 13 amino acids long. The germline V gene has CDR1 SGHTA and CDR2 FQGNSA. V gave up 5 bases and J gave up 5 bases, with 12 bases separating them. The CDR3 is CASSPRHGETQYF. In DNA form, the CDR3 reads TGTGCCAGCAGCCCTAGGCACGGGGAGACCCAGTACTTC. Complete variable domain (other parts from reference TRBV7-2 and TRBJ2-5): GAGVSQSPSNKVTEKGKDVELRCDPISGHTALYWYRQSLGQGLEFLIYFQGNSAPDKSGLPSDRFSAERTGGSVSTLTIQRTQQEDSAVYLCASSPRHGETQYFGPGTRLLVL.

The rearrangement links TRBV7-8 to TRBJ2-7; weak D call: TRBD1 (6 bases). The V and J ends lost 5 bases and 2 bases respectively, with 13 bases between them. Looked up from germline, CDR1 is SGHVS and CDR2 is FQNEAQ. The CDR3 extends over 14 amino acids. The CDR3 coding sequence is TGTGCCAGCAGCAACGACAGGTCTGCCTACGAGCAGTACTTC. Its protein is CASSNDRSAYEQYF. The full variable domain, completed using reference TRBV7-8 and TRBJ2-7, is GAGVSQSPRYKVAKRGQDVALRCDPISGHVSLFWYQQALGQGPEFLTYFQNEAQLDKSGLPSDRFFAERPEGSVSTLKIQRTQQEDSAVYLCASSNDRSAYEQYFGPGTRLTVT.

The chain couples TRBV6-6 to TRBJ1-5; unclear D gene. Per germline, CDR1 MNHNY and CDR2 SVGAGI (reference sequence). The CDR3 loop spans 13 amino acids. The V end was cut by 6 bases, the J end by 7 bases, with 13 bases between. The CDR3, as DNA: TGTGCCAGCAGCTCCTTGATGGGGCAGCCCCAGCATTTT. Protein product: CASSSLMGQPQHF.

The chain recombines TRBV7-3 with TRBJ2-7; D is perhaps TRBD1 or TRBD2 (5 bases each). CDR3 length: 13 amino acids. CDR1 is SGHTA, CDR2 FQGTGA, per germline. V was pared by 8 bases and J by 1 base, with 12 bases between. The CDR3 DNA follows: TGTGCCAGCTCCCGGGACCCTTCCTACGAGCAGTACTTC. Protein sequence: CASSRDPSYEQYF.

The chain joins TRBV19 to TRBJ2-6; maybe TRBD1 (5 bases). Trimming took 4 bases from V and 0 from J, leaving 13 bases between them. The CDR3 extends over 17 amino acids. The germline CDR1 and CDR2 sequences are LNHDA and SQIVND (reference sequence). The CDR3: CASSKQTGNSGANVLTF. The CDR3 DNA sequence: TGTGCCAGTAGTAAACAAACAGGAAACTCTGGGGCCAACGTCCTGACTTTC.

This clone appeared once. The V and J genes are TRBV30 and TRBJ1-5; D call uncertain. Germline lookup yields CDR1 GTSNPN and CDR2 SVGIG (reference sequence). V was clipped by 1 base and J by 2 bases, with 9 bases between them. The CDR3 has 14 amino acids. CDR3 protein: CAWSAVSGNQPQHF. The DNA of the CDR3 is TGTGCCTGGAGTGCTGTCAGCGGCAATCAGCCCCAGCATTTT.

V is TRBV5-4 and J is TRBJ1-2; D is ambiguous. The germline V and J ends were trimmed by 4 bases and 6 bases, with 10 bases remaining between them. The germline V gene has CDR1 SGHNT and CDR2 YYREEE (reference sequence). The CDR3 covers 12 residues. CDR3 sequence (DNA): TGTGCCAGCAGCGAGCGGACGGATGGCTACACCTTC. Its translation is CASSERTDGYTF.

This clone was seen once. Additional DNA sequences in this sample encode the identical CDR3. This chain connects TRBV5-4 to TRBJ1-1; tentative D call: TRBD1 (5 bases). CDR1 and CDR2 (germline): SGHNT, YYREEE (reference sequence). V shed 4 bases and J shed 7 bases, with 11 bases lying between them. The CDR3 sequence is 12 residues long. The CDR3 spells CASSPGTDEAFF. The CDR3 nucleotides are TGTGCCAGCAGCCCAGGGACTGATGAAGCTTTCTTT.

J is TRBJ1-4 and V is TRBV28; TRBD1 agrees at 7 bases. Losses at the gene ends were 3 bases for V and 7 bases for J; bases not matched to a gene: 8. Germline V gene data show CDR1 as MDHEN and CDR2 as SYDVKM. The CDR3 has 15 amino acids. The CDR3 coding sequence is TGTGCCAGCAGTTTTCTCCAGGGGGGAGGTGAAAAACTGTTTTTT. Amino acids: CASSFLQGGGEKLFF.

The J gene is TRBJ2-2, the V gene TRBV7-9; D may be TRBD2 (6 bases). Germline values: CDR1 SEHNR, CDR2 FQNEAQ (reference sequence). The length of the CDR3 is 14 residues. V gave up 4 bases and J gave up 5 bases, with 11 bases separating them. For the CDR3, the DNA is TGTGCCAGCAGCTCAGGACGGGGGACCGGGGAGCTGTTTTTT. Translation gives CASSSGRGTGELFF. The full variable domain, with the rest looked up from reference TRBV7-9 and TRBJ2-2, is DTGVSQNPRHKITKRGQNVTFRCDPISEHNRLYWYRQTLGQGPEFLTYFQNEAQLEKSRLLSDRFSAERPKGSFSTLEIQRTEQGDSAMYLCASSSGRGTGELFFGEGSRLTVL.

This chain links TRBV5-1 with TRBJ1-5; D not certain. Germline lookup yields CDR1 SGHRS and CDR2 YFSETQ. This CDR3 spans 15 amino acids. V was cut by 4 bases and J by 0 bases, with 11 bases left in between. This CDR3 is CASSESGDSNQPQHF. CDR3 DNA: TGCGCCAGCAGCGAGTCAGGTGATAGCAATCAGCCCCAGCATTTT.

The V and J genes are TRBV6-1 and TRBJ2-2; D unclear. The CDR3 runs 14 residues. V lost 5 bases, J lost 0 bases, and 7 bases lay in between. The germline V gene encodes CDR1 MNHNS and CDR2 SASEGT. The CDR3 reads CASSSRANTGELFF. CDR3 coding DNA: TGTGCCAGCAGTTCCCGGGCGAACACCGGGGAGCTGTTTTTT.